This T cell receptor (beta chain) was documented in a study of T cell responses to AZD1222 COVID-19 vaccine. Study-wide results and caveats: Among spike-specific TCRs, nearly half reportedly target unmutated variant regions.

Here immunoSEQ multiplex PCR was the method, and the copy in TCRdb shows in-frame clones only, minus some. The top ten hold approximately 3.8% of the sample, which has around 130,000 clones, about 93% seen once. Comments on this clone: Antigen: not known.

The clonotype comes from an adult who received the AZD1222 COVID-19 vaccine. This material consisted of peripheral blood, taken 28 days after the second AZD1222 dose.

DNA of the CDR3: TGTGCTAGCATTACGGACAGGGGGCGAGAAGGCCACACTGAAGCTTTCTTT. This gives the protein CASITDRGREGHTEAFF. The V call is TRBV12-5, the J call TRBJ1-1, with TRBD1 matching over 11 bases. The J segment lost 3 bases and the V segment lost 9 bases, leaving 15 bases of the junction unmatched. Germline-derived CDR1 and CDR2 are LGHNT and FRNRAP. This CDR3 has 17 residues.